This T cell receptor (beta chain) was profiled in a study of immune evolution from preneoplasia to lung adenocarcinoma. Overall study findings and caveats: Normal lung had highest clonality; later lesions appeared denser, more diverse.

Germline V CDR1 and CDR2: MNHEY, SVGAGI. The CDR3 extends over 15 amino acids. V was pared by 2 bases and J by 5 bases, with 15 bases between. Assay: immunoSEQ multiplex PCR; the TCRdb copy retains only in-frame clones and omits some. The data contain about 5,800 clones, more than 75% of them singletons. Turning to this clone: Its antigen is not identified.

Between about 2014 and 2018, patients underwent resection in Japan or China. The rearrangement links TRBV6-5 to TRBJ2-5; D gene uncertain. The receptor comes from a person aged 55-85 years with lung adenocarcinoma. Sequencing used FFPE adjacent normal lung tissue. In nucleotides, the CDR3 is TGTGCCAGCAGTTACCTCCTAGGGTCTGGGGAGACCCAGTACTTC. It codes for CASSYLLGSGETQYF.